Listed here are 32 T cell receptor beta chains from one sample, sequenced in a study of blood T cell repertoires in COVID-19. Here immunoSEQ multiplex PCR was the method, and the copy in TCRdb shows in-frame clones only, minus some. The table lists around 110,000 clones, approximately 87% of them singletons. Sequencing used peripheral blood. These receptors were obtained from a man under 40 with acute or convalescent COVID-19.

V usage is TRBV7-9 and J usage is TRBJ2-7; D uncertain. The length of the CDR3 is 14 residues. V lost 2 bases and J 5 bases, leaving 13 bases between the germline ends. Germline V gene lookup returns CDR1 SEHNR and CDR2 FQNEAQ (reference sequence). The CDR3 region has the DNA TGTGCCAGCAGCTTATCACACCAGTTCCACGAGCAGTACTTC. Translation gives CASSLSHQFHEQYF.

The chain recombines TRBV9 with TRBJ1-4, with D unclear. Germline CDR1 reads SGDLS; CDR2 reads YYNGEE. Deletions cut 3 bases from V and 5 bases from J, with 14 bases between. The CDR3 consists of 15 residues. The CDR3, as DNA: TGTGCCAGCAGCGCCCTAGGTAGGCCGAATGAAAAACTGTTTTTT. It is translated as CASSALGRPNEKLFF.

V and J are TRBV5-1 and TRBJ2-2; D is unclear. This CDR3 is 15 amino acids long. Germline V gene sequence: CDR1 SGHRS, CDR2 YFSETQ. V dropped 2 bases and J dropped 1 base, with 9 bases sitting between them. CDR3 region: CASSLELKNTGELFF. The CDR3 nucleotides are TGCGCCAGCAGCTTAGAACTCAAGAACACCGGGGAGCTGTTTTTT.

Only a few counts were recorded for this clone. The CDR3 nucleotides read TGTGCCAGCAGTTTTACTTCCGGGGAGCTGTTTTTT. This encodes CASSFTSGELFF. This rearrangement joins TRBV27 to TRBJ2-2, with D uncertain. Trimming pared 3 bases from V and 6 bases from J, leaving 5 bases between. Germline V gene sequence: CDR1 MNHEY, CDR2 SMNVEV (reference sequence). The CDR3 contains 12 residues.

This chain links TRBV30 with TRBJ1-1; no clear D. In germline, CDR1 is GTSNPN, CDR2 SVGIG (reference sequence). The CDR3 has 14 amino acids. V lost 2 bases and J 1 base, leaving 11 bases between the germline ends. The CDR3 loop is CAWSLGDSNTEAFF. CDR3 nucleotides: TGTGCCTGGAGTTTGGGTGACTCGAACACTGAAGCTTTCTTT.

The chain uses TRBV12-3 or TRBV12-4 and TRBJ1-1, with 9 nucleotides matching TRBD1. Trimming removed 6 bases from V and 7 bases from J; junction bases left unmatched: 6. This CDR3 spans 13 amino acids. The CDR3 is CASSLGTGLEAFF. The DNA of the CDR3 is TGTGCCAGCAGCCTGGGGACAGGGCTTGAAGCTTTCTTT.

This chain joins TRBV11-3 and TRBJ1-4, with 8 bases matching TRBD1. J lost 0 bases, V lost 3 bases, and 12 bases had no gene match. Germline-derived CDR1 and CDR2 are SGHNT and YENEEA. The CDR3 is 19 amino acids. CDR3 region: CASSLDREENFTTNEKLFF. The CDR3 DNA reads TGTGCCAGCAGCTTGGACAGGGAAGAAAACTTTACAACTAATGAAAAACTGTTTTTT.

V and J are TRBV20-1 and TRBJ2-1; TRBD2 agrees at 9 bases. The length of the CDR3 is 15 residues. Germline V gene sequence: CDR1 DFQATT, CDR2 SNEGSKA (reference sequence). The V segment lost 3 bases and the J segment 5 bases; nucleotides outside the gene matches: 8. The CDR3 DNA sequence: TGCAGTGCTAGTGTTAGCGGGGGCCACGACAATGAGCAGTTCTTC. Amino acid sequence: CSASVSGGHDNEQFF.

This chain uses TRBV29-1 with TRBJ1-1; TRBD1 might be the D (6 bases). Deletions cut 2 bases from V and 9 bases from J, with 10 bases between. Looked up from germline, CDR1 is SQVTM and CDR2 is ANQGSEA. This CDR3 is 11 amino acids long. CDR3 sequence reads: CSVERDTKAFF. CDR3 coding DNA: TGCAGCGTTGAACGGGACACCAAAGCTTTCTTT. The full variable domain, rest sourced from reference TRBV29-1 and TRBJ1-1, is SAVISQKPSRDICQRGTSLTIQCQVDSQVTMMFWYRQQPGQSLTLIATANQGSEATYESGFVIDKFPISRPNLTFSTLTVSNMSPEDSSIYLCSVERDTKAFFGQGTRLTVV.

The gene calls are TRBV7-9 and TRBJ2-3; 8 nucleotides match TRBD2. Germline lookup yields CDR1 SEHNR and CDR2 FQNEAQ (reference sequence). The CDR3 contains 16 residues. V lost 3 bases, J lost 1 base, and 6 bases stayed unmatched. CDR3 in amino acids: CASSFGGAGGTDTQYF. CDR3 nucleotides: TGTGCCAGCAGCTTCGGGGGGGCCGGGGGCACAGATACGCAGTATTTT.

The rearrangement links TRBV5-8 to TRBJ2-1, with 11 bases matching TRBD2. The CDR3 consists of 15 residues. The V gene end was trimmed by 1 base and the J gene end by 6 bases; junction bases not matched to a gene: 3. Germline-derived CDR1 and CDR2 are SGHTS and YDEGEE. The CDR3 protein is CASSLPGLAANEQFF. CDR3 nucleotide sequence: TGTGCCAGCAGCTTGCCGGGACTAGCGGCCAATGAGCAGTTCTTC.

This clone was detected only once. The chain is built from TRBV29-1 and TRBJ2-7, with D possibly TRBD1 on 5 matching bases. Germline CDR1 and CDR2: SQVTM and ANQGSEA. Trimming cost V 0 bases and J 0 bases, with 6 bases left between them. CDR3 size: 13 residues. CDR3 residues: CSVEDGHSYEQYF. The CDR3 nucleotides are TGCAGCGTTGAAGACGGACACTCCTACGAGCAGTACTTC.

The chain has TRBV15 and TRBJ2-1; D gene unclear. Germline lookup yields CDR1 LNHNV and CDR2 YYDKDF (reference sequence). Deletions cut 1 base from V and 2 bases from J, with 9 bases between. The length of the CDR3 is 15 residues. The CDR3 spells CATSRVQMTYNEQFF. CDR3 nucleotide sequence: TGTGCCACCAGCAGAGTACAGATGACCTACAATGAGCAGTTCTTC.

The chain's CDR3 is CASSLGRDWYYGYTF. In DNA, the CDR3 is TGCGCCAGCAGCTTGGGGAGGGATTGGTACTATGGCTACACCTTC. The gene calls are TRBV5-1 and TRBJ1-2; D remains ambiguous. CDR3 size: 15 residues. The germline V and J ends were trimmed by 0 bases and 3 bases, with 12 bases remaining between them. The germline CDR1 and CDR2 sequences are SGHRS and YFSETQ. Looking up the rest from reference TRBV5-1 and TRBJ1-2 gives the full variable domain: KAGVTQTPRYLIKTRGQQVTLSCSPISGHRSVSWYQQTPGQGLQFLFEYFSETQRNKGNFPGRFSGRQFSNSRSEMNVSTLELGDSALYLCASSLGRDWYYGYTFGSGTRLTVV.

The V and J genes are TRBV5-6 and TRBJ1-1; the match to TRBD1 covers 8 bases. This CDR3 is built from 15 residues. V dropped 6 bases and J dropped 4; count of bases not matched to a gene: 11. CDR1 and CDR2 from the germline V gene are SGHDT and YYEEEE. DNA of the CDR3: TGTGCCAGCACCCGGACAGGGATTTTTATCACTGAAGCTTTCTTT. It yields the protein CASTRTGIFITEAFF.

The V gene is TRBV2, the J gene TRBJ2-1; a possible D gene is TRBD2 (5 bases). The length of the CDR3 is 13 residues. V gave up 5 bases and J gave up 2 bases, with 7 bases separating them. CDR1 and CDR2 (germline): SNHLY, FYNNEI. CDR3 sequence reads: CASSSGAYNEQFF. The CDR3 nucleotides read TGTGCCAGCAGTTCCGGGGCCTACAATGAGCAGTTCTTC. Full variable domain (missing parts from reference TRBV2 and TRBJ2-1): EPEVTQTPSHQVTQMGQEVILRCVPISNHLYFYWYRQILGQKVEFLVSFYNNEISEKSEIFDDQFSVERPDGSNFTLKIRSTKLEDSAMYFCASSSGAYNEQFFGPGTRLTVL.

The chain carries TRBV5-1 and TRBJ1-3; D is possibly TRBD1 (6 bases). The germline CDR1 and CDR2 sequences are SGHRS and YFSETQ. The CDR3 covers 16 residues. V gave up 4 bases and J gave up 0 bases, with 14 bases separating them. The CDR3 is CASSIRQVTSGNTIYF. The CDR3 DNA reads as TGCGCCAGCAGCATCCGACAGGTTACCTCTGGAAACACCATATATTTT. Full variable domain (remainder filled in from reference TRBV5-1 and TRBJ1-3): KAGVTQTPRYLIKTRGQQVTLSCSPISGHRSVSWYQQTPGQGLQFLFEYFSETQRNKGNFPGRFSGRQFSNSRSEMNVSTLELGDSALYLCASSIRQVTSGNTIYFGEGSWLTVV.

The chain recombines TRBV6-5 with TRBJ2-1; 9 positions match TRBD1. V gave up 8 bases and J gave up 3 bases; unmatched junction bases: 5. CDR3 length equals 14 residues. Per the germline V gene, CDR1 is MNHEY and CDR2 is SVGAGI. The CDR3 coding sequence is TGTGCCAGCCTAGGGACAGGGAGCTACAATGAGCAGTTCTTC. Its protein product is CASLGTGSYNEQFF.

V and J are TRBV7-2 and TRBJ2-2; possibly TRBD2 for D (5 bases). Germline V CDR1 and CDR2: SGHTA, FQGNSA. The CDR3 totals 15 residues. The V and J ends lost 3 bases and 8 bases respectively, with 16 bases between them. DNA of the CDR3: TGTGCCAGCAGCTTTGTCGCGGGTTTTCAAGGGGAGCTGTTTTTT. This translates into CASSFVAGFQGELFF.

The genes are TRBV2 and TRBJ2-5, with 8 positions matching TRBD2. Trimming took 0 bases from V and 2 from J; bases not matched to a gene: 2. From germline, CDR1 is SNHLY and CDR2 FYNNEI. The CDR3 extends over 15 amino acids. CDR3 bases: TGTGCCAGCAGTGAAGCGGGACTAGTGCAAGAGACCCAGTACTTC. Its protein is CASSEAGLVQETQYF.

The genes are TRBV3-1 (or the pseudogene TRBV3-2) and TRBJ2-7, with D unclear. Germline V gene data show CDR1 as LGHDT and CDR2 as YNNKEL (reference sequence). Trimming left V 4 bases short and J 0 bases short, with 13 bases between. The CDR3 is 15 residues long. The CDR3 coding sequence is TGTGCCAGCAGCCCAGAGAGAGACTCCTCCTACGAGCAGTACTTC. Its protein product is CASSPERDSSYEQYF.

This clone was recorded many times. The CDR3 spells CASSPGEGGIYEQYF. The CDR3 coding sequence is TGTGCCAGCAGCCCCGGAGAGGGCGGCATCTACGAGCAGTACTTC. The V and J genes are TRBV2 and TRBJ2-7, with D perhaps TRBD2 (5 bases). V lost 6 bases and J lost 3, with 18 bases in between. Germline CDR1 reads SNHLY; CDR2 reads FYNNEI. The CDR3 consists of 15 residues.

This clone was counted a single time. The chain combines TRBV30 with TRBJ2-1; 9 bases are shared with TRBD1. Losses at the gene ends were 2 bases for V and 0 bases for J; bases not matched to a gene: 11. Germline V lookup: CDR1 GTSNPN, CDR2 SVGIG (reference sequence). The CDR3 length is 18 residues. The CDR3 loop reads CAWSNLGTGLSSYNEQFF. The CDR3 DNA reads TGTGCCTGGAGTAACTTGGGGACAGGGCTAAGCTCCTACAATGAGCAGTTCTTC. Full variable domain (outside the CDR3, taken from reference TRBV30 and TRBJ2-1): SQTIHQWPATLVQPVGSPLSLECTVEGTSNPNLYWYRQAAGRGLQLLFYSVGIGQISSEVPQNLSASRPQDRQFILSSKKLLLSDSGFYLCAWSNLGTGLSSYNEQFFGPGTRLTVL.

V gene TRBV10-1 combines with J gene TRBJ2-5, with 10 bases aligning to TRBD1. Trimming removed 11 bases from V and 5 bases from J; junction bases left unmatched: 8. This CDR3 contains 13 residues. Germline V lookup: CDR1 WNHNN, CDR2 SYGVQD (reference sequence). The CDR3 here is CASLDRGSETQYF. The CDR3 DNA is TGCGCCTCTCTGGACAGGGGGTCGGAGACCCAGTACTTC.

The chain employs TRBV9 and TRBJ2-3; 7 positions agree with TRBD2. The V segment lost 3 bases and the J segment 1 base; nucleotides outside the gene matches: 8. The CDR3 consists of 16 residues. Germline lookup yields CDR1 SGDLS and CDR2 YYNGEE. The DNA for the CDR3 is TGTGCCAGCAGCGCCGCACTAGCGACCGGCACAGATACGCAGTATTTT. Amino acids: CASSAALATGTDTQYF.

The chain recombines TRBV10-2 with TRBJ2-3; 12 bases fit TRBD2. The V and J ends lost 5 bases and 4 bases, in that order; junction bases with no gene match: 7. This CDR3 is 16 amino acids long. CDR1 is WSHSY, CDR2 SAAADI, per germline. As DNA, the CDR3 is TGCGCCAGCAGTCGGCGACTAGCGGGAGTGGCAGATACGCAGTATTTT. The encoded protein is CASSRRLAGVADTQYF.

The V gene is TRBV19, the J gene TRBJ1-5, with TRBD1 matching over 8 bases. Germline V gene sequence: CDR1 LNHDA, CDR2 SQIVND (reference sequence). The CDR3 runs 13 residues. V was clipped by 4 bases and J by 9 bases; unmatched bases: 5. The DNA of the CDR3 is TGTGCCAGTAGTACCTTTGGACAGGGGCCCCAGCATTTT. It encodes CASSTFGQGPQHF.

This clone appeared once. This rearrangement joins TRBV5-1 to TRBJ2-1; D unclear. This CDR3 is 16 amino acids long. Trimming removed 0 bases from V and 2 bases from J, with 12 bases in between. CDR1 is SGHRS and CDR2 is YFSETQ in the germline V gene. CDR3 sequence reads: CASSLGSTPPYNEQFF. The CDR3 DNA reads TGCGCCAGCAGCTTGGGGAGCACTCCACCCTACAATGAGCAGTTCTTC.

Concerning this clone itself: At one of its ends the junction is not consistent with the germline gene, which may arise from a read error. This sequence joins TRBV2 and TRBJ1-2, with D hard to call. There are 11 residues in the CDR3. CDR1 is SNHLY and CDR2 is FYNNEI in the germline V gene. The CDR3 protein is CASSERRVVFF. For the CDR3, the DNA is TGTGCCAGCAGTGAACGGAGGGTGGTCTTCTTC.

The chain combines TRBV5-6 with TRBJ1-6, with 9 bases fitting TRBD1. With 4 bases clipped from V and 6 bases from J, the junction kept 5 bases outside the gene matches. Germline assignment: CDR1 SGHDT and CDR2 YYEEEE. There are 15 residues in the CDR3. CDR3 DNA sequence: TGTGCCAGCAGCCCCACAGGGGGCTTTAATTCACCCCTCCACTTT. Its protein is CASSPTGGFNSPLHF.

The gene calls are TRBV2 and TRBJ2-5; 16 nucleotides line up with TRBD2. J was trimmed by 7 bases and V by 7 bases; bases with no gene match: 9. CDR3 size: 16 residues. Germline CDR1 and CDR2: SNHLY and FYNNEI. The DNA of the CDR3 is TGTGCCAGCACCCCGGGACTAGCGGGGGGGCGGGGGACCCAGTACTTC. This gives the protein CASTPGLAGGRGTQYF.

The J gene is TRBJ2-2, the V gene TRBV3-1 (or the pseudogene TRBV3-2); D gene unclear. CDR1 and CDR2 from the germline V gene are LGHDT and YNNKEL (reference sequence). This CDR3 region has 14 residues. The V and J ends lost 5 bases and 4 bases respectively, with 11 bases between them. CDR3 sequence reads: CASSYYASTGELFF. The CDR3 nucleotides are TGTGCCAGCAGCTACTATGCTAGCACCGGGGAGCTGTTTTTT.